The clone carrying this T cell receptor beta chain has only a few counts. Its specificity is unknown. This record belongs to a study of T cells in localized non-small cell lung cancer. Study conclusions and caveats: Uninvolved adjacent lung had the highest recorded T cell clonality, with tumor below it. There was an association of higher blood T cell density with longer overall survival. The appearance of a median 57 of the top 100 tumor clones was seen in adjacent lung.

This table comes from immunoSEQ multiplex PCR, and its TCRdb copy is limited to in-frame clones, with some not included. The repertoire holds more than 25,000 clones, about nine tenths seen once, with approximately 5% in the top ten. The ends lost 6 bases at V and 6 bases at J; junction bases unmatched: 9. This CDR3 has 14 residues. Germline CDR1 reads WSHSY; CDR2 reads SAAADI. The source was PBMCs, collected before any cancer treatment. This chain links TRBV10-2 with TRBJ1-1, with 8 bases lining up with TRBD1. The clonotype was recovered from a man aged 35 to 70 with stage II lung adenocarcinoma. The chain's CDR3 is CASSTTGGMAEAFF. The CDR3 region has the DNA TGCGCCAGCAGCACCACAGGGGGGATGGCTGAAGCTTTCTTT.